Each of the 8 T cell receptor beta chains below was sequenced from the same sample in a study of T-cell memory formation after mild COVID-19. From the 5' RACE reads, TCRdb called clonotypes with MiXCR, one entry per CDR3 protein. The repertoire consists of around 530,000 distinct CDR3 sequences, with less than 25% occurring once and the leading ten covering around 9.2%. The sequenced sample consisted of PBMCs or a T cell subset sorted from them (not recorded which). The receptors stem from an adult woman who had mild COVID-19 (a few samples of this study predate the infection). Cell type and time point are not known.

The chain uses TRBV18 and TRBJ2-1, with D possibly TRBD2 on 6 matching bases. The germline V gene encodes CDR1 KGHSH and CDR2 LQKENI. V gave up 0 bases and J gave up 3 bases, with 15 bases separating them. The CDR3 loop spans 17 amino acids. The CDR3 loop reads CASSPPTVAANYNEQFF. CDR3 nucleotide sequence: TGTGCCAGCTCACCACCGACGGTAGCGGCAAACTACAATGAGCAGTTCTTC.

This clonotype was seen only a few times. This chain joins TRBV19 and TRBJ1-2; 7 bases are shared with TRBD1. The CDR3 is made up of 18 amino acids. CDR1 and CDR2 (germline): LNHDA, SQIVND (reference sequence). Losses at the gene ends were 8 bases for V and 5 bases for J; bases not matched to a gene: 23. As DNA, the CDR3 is TGTGCCAGTCACGCGACAGGGAACGCTGGTGGAGCGGGATATGGCTACACCTTC. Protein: CASHATGNAGGAGYGYTF.

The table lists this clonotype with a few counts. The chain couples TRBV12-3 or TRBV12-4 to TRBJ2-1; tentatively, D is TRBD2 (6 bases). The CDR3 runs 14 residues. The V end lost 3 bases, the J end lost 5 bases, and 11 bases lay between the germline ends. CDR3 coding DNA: TGTGCCAGCAGTTTTGGTCTAGCGAACAATGAGCAGTTCTTC. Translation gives CASSFGLANNEQFF.

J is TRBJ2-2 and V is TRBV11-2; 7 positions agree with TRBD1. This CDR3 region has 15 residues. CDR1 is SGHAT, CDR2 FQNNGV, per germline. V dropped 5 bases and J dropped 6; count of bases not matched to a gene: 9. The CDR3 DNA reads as TGTGCCAGCAGCGAATTCCGACAGGGAGCCGGGGAGCTGTTTTTT. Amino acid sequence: CASSEFRQGAGELFF.

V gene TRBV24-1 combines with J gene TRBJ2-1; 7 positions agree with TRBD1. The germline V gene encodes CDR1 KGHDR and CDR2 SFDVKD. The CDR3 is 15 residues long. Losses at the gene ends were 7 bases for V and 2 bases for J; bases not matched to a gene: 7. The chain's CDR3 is CATSDRERPYNEQFF. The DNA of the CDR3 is TGTGCCACCAGCGACAGGGAACGTCCCTACAATGAGCAGTTCTTC.

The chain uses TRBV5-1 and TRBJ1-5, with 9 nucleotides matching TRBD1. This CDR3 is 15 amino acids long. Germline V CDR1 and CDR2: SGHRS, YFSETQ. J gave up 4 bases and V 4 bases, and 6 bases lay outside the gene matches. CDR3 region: CASSETGTGNQPQHF. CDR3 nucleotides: TGCGCCAGCAGCGAAACCGGGACAGGGAATCAGCCCCAGCATTTT.

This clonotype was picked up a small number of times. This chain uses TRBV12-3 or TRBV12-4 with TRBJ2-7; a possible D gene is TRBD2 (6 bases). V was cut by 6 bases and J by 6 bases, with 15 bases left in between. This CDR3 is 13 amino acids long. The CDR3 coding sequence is TGTGCCAGCAGAAAAGGGACTCTGGGCGAGCAGTACTTC. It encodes CASRKGTLGEQYF.

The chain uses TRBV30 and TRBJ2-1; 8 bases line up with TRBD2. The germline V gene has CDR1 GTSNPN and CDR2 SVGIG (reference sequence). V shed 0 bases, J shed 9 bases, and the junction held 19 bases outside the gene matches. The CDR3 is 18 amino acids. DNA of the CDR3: TGTGCCTGGAGTGTACGGTTGGCGGGCGGGAGGTTCGGACCTGAGCAGTTCTTC. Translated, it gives CAWSVRLAGGRFGPEQFF.